This T cell receptor (beta chain) emerged from a study of T-cell reconstitution after alpha-beta-depleted transplantation in children. Whole-study results and caveats: Expanded graft clones numbering several hundred reportedly gave rise to alpha-beta T cells about two months after transplant. There were some patients whose high TCRbeta diversity at day 60 came from surviving recipient T cells and thymic progenitors. After one year, T-cell counts and TCRbeta diversity mostly came from new T cells.

Preparing the TCRbeta library involved the use of unique molecular identifiers. TCRdb re-called the PCR reads with MiXCR, one entry per CDR3 protein. The profile shows just under 350,000 distinct CDR3 sequences, around 16% of them singletons. This clonotype was seen at least ten times. No antigen is known for it. V was clipped by 3 bases and J by 2 bases; unmatched bases: 3. The CDR3 is 15 residues long. CDR1 is SQVTM, CDR2 ANQGSEA, per germline. The sequences come from PBMCs, mostly from graft donor cells, collected 360 days after TCRalphabeta/CD19-depleted stem cell transplant. The clonotype originates from a male patient aged 2-15 years who had a stem cell transplant for acute lymphoblastic leukemia, so the T cells may come from the graft donor. The genes are TRBV29-1 and TRBJ2-3, with TRBD2 matching over 12 bases. The CDR3 DNA follows: TGCAGCGTTGACGGACTAGCGGGACACACAGATACGCAGTATTTT. Protein sequence: CSVDGLAGHTDTQYF.